The next 15 T cell receptor beta chains were all read from a single sample in a study of T-cell memory formation after mild COVID-19. TCRdb passed the 5' RACE reads through MiXCR, listing each CDR3 protein once. The profile shows 550,000 to 700,000 distinct CDR3 sequences, approximately 15% of them singletons. The sequenced sample consisted of PBMCs or a T cell subset sorted from them (not recorded which). The receptors shown here come from an adult woman who had mild COVID-19 (a few samples of this study predate the infection). Cell type and time point are not known.

This clonotype showed up just a few times. The chain uses TRBV12-3 or TRBV12-4 and TRBJ2-7; a possible D gene is TRBD1 (6 bases). V lost 3 bases, J lost 1 base, and 13 bases lay in between. The CDR3 has 15 amino acids. CDR3 DNA sequence: TGTGCCAGCAGTTTGGCCACAGGGATGTCCTACGAGCAGTACTTC. Amino acids: CASSLATGMSYEQYF.

This clonotype has a handful of counts. The chain is built from TRBV12-3 or TRBV12-4 and TRBJ1-2, with D possibly matching TRBD1 (5 bases). CDR3 length: 21 residues. Trimming cost V 5 bases and J 0 bases, with 31 bases left between them. The CDR3 sequence: CASSLWDVLNDLSTTNYGYTF. The CDR3 DNA is TGTGCCAGCAGTCTCTGGGACGTCCTTAACGATCTCTCTACCACTAACTATGGCTACACCTTC.

The chain links TRBV20-1 to TRBJ2-7; D assignment may be TRBD1 or TRBD2 (6 bases each). The V end was cut by 5 bases, the J end by 1 base, with 12 bases between. This CDR3 has 13 residues. CDR1 and CDR2 from the germline V gene are DFQATT and SNEGSKA (reference sequence). The DNA of the CDR3 is TGCAGTGCTTCTCGGGGGCCTTCCTACGAGCAGTACTTC. Translating it yields CSASRGPSYEQYF.

The chain joins TRBV20-1 to TRBJ1-5, with D perhaps TRBD1 (6 bases). CDR1 DFQATT and CDR2 SNEGSKA come from the germline V gene (reference sequence). This CDR3 has 15 residues. The V gene lost 0 bases and the J gene lost 6 bases, with 15 bases spanning the gap. Here the CDR3 DNA reads TGCAGTGCTAGAGATTATGTAACAGGGTCTCAGCCCCAGCATTTT. Encoded protein: CSARDYVTGSQPQHF.

This clonotype was picked up a small number of times. This chain connects TRBV5-1 to TRBJ2-6; 7 bases match TRBD1. CDR1 is SGHRS and CDR2 is YFSETQ in the germline V gene. This CDR3 comprises 17 residues. Trimming took 4 bases from V and 3 from J; bases not matched to a gene: 10. CDR3 loop: CASSPDRVLGGANVLTF. CDR3 coding DNA: TGCGCCAGCAGCCCAGACAGGGTTTTAGGTGGGGCCAACGTCCTGACTTTC.

CDR3 DNA sequence: TGCAGTGCTAGAGATCGCGGGTTACCGATCTATGGCTACACCTTC. Translation: CSARDRGLPIYGYTF. The J gene is TRBJ1-2, the V gene TRBV20-1, with unresolved D. The germline V gene has CDR1 DFQATT and CDR2 SNEGSKA (reference sequence). Trimming cost V 0 bases and J 4 bases, with 15 bases left between them. This CDR3 contains 15 residues.

This rearrangement joins TRBV6-5 to TRBJ2-2; D may match TRBD1 or TRBD2 (5 bases each). Deletions cut 7 bases from V and 4 bases from J, with 19 bases between. CDR1 MNHEY and CDR2 SVGAGI come from the germline V gene. The CDR3 is 16 amino acids. CDR3 loop: CASKPEVRGVTGELFF. DNA for the CDR3: TGTGCCAGCAAACCCGAAGTTAGAGGGGTCACCGGGGAGCTGTTTTTT.

Regarding this clonotype: Its ends do not fully match the called genes, so a read error is possible. The chain employs TRBV7-9 and TRBJ1-3, with 8 bases matching TRBD1. Germline V gene sequence: CDR1 SEHNR, CDR2 FQNEAQ (reference sequence). The CDR3 length is 14 residues. CDR3: CAGSQTGAGNTIYF. In nucleotides, the CDR3 is TGTGCCGGCAGCCAGACAGGGGCTGGAAACACCATATATTTT.

The chain combines TRBV12-3 or TRBV12-4 with TRBJ2-1; D not certain. The CDR3 has 15 amino acids. V lost 2 bases and J 8 bases, leaving 16 bases between the germline ends. The CDR3 DNA follows: TGTGCCAGCAGTTTATTAGGCCCCTCCATTCATGAGCAGTTCTTC. Protein sequence: CASSLLGPSIHEQFF.

This clonotype occurred many times. The chain joins TRBV5-4 to TRBJ2-3; D possibly corresponds to TRBD1 (5 bases). Germline loops: CDR1 SGHNT, CDR2 YYREEE (reference sequence). The CDR3 covers 14 residues. With 0 bases removed from V and 0 bases from J, the gap between germline ends came to 5 bases. The CDR3 DNA reads TGTGCCAGCAGCTTGGACAGGAGCACAGATACGCAGTATTTT. This sequence encodes CASSLDRSTDTQYF.

This clonotype was seen a handful of times. V gene TRBV7-8 combines with J gene TRBJ1-1; unclear D gene. V lost 5 bases, J lost 1 base, and 14 bases lay in between. Germline CDR1 is SGHVS and CDR2 is FQNEAQ. The CDR3 is made up of 15 amino acids. In nucleotides, the CDR3 is TGTGCCAGCAGCCCCCCCGGGATCCAGAACACTGAAGCTTTCTTT. As protein: CASSPPGIQNTEAFF.

The chain links TRBV7-6 to TRBJ1-1, with TRBD1 as a possible D gene (6 bases). V gave up 5 bases and J gave up 4 bases, with 20 bases separating them. Looked up from germline, CDR1 is SGHVS and CDR2 is FNYEAQ. CDR3 length equals 16 residues. The CDR3 coding sequence is TGTGCCAGCAGCACCCGGACAGCGGATGGACTCACTGAAGCTTTCTTT. Translated: CASSTRTADGLTEAFF. Drawing the rest from reference TRBV7-6 and TRBJ1-1, the complete variable domain is GAGVSQSPRYKVTKRGQDVALRCDPISGHVSLYWYRQALGQGPEFLTYFNYEAQQDKSGLPNDRFSAERPEGSISTLTIQRTEQRDSAMYRCASSTRTADGLTEAFFGQGTRLTVV.

This clonotype has just a few counts. The chain recombines TRBV3-1 with TRBJ1-1; weak D call: TRBD1 (6 bases). Germline V gives CDR1 LGHDT, CDR2 YNNKEL (reference sequence). This CDR3 region has 14 residues. V was pared by 6 bases and J by 3 bases, with 14 bases between. CDR3 amino acids: CASRFGGPYTEAFF. CDR3 sequence (DNA): TGTGCCAGCAGGTTCGGGGGCCCATACACTGAAGCTTTCTTT.

The rearrangement links TRBV24-1 to TRBJ1-2; D might be TRBD1 (5 bases). CDR1 and CDR2 (germline): KGHDR, SFDVKD. The CDR3 has 14 residues. V dropped 6 bases and J dropped 3 bases, with 13 bases sitting between them. CDR3 sequence (DNA): TGTGCCACCAGTTCAAAGGACACTTACTATGGCTACACCTTC. Its translation is CATSSKDTYYGYTF.

In nucleotides, the CDR3 is TGTGCCAGCATGGTTGACTGGACCTACGAGCAGTACTTC. It yields the protein CASMVDWTYEQYF. V and J are TRBV2 and TRBJ2-7; D gene ambiguous. This CDR3 region has 13 residues. Trimming shortened V by 7 bases and J by 2 bases, and 12 bases separated the two germline ends. Germline CDR1 and CDR2: SNHLY and FYNNEI.